The clone carrying this T cell receptor beta chain was observed a handful of times. The source of the sample is a study of CD8 T cells in ankylosing spondylitis. Germline CDR1 is SGHTS and CDR2 is YDEGEE. The CDR3 spans 14 residues. The V segment lost 2 bases and the J segment 8 bases; nucleotides outside the gene matches: 6. TCRdb recomputed calls from the 5' RACE reads with MiXCR, one row per CDR3 protein. The table records a few hundred thousand distinct CDR3 sequences, approximately 20% of them present only once. The chain uses TRBV5-8 and TRBJ1-4, with 7 bases aligning to TRBD1. Sequencing was carried out using blood, either unsorted or a sorted T cell fraction (not recorded which). This receptor was obtained from a male donor with ankylosing spondylitis or in good health (not recorded which). CDR3 region: CASSFDREVEKLFF. Written as DNA, the CDR3 is TGTGCCAGCAGCTTCGACAGGGAGGTCGAAAAACTGTTTTTT. The variable domain in full, completed from reference TRBV5-8 and TRBJ1-4, reads EAGVTQSPTHLIKTRGQQATLRCSPISGHTSVYWYQQALGLGLQFLLWYDEGEERNRGNFPPRFSGRQFPNYSSELNVNALELEDSALYLCASSFDREVEKLFFGSGTQLSVL.